This note documents a single T cell receptor beta chain sequence. This entry comes from a study of shared clonotypes between healthy human individuals. Clones were read by immunoSEQ multiplex PCR, and TCRdb kept only the in-frame ones, dropping some. The sample has roughly 2,300,000 clones; less than 95% are singletons. Germline V lookup: CDR1 KGHSH, CDR2 LQKENI. CDR3 length: 13 residues. J lost 4 bases, V lost 5 bases, and 2 bases had no gene match. The source of this sequence is a man aged 18 to 30 in good health. Some clones in this sample may be carry-over from other donors' samples. Source material: naive CD4+ T cells from PBMCs. The subset was: CD45RA+ positively selected. The chain recombines TRBV18 with TRBJ2-5; TRBD1 matches 9 bases. CDR3 nucleotides: TGTGCCAGCTCAGTGGGACAGGGAGAGACCCAGTACTTC. It translates to CASSVGQGETQYF.